These 3 T cell receptor beta chains were sequenced from one sample in a study of T-cell memory formation after mild COVID-19. MiXCR, run by TCRdb on the 5' RACE reads, gives a single entry per CDR3 protein. The profile shows roughly 250,000 distinct CDR3 sequences, over 15% of them singletons. The sample taken for sequencing was PBMCs or a T cell subset sorted from them (not recorded which). The source is a young man who had mild COVID-19 (a few samples of this study predate the infection). Cell type and time point are not known.

The chain is built from TRBV20-1 and TRBJ1-2; the D is unclear. The CDR3 length is 13 residues. Per the germline V gene, CDR1 is DFQATT and CDR2 is SNEGSKA (reference sequence). V lost 5 bases to trimming and J lost 2 bases, with 12 bases between them. The CDR3 coding sequence is TGCAGTGCTCGACCGGACGGAAACTATGGCTACACCTTC. Translation gives CSARPDGNYGYTF.

This clonotype was found many times. The rearrangement uses TRBV12-3 or TRBV12-4 and TRBJ2-3; tentatively, D is TRBD1 or TRBD2 (5 bases each). The CDR3 length is 13 residues. Deletions cut 5 bases from V and 10 bases from J, with 16 bases between. The chain's CDR3 is CASSPQEARAQYF. The DNA of the CDR3 is TGTGCCAGCAGTCCTCAGGAGGCCAGGGCGCAGTATTTT.

This clonotype showed up just a few times. This chain connects TRBV5-1 to TRBJ2-5; 10 nucleotides agree with TRBD2. This CDR3 contains 14 residues. Germline CDR1 is SGHRS and CDR2 is YFSETQ. The junction had 5 bases not matched to a gene; V was cut back by 4 bases and J by 5 bases. The CDR3 reads CASSTSSGGETQYF. Written as DNA, the CDR3 is TGCGCCAGCAGCACGAGTAGCGGGGGGGAGACCCAGTACTTC.